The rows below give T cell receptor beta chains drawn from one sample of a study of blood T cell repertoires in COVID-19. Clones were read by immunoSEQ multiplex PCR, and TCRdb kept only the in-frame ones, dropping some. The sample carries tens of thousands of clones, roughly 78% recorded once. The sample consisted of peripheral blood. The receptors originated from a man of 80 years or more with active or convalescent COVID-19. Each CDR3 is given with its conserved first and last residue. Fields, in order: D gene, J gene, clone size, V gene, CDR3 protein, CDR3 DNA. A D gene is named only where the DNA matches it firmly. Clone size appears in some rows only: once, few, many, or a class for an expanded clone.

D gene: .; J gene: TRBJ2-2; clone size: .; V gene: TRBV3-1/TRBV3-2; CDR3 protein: CASSQLSGGELFF; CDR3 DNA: TGTGCCAGCAGCCAACTTTCAGGGGGGGAGCTGTTTTTT
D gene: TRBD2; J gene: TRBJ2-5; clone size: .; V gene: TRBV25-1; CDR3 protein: CASSISWASGSQETQYF; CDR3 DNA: TGTGCCAGCAGTATATCTTGGGCTAGCGGGAGCCAAGAGACCCAGTACTTC
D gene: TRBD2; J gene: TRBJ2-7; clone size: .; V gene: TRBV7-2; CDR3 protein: CASSLGAGVSYEQYF; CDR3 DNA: TGTGCCAGCAGCTTAGGAGCGGGAGTCTCCTACGAGCAGTACTTC
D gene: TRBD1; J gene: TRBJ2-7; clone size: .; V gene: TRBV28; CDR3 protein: CASTEGATIYEQYF; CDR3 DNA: TGTGCCAGCACCGAGGGGGCGACGATCTACGAGCAGTACTTC
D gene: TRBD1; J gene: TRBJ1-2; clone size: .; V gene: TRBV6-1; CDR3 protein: CASSEGGQGVSYGYTF; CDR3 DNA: TGTGCCAGCAGTGAAGGCGGTCAGGGGGTCTCCTATGGCTACACCTTC
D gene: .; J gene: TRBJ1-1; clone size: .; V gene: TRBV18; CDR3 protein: CASSPKTVTMNTEAFF; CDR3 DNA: TGTGCCAGCTCACCTAAGACAGTGACCATGAACACTGAAGCTTTCTTT
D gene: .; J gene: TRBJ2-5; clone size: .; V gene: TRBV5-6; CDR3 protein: CASSLDSKETQYF; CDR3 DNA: TGTGCCAGCAGCTTGGACAGTAAAGAGACCCAGTACTTC
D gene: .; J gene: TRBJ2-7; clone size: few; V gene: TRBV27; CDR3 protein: CASSLAGDRSYEQYF; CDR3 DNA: TGTGCCAGCAGTTTGGCAGGGGATAGGTCCTACGAGCAGTACTTC
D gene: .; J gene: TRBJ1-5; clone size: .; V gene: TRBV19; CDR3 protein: CASLDRYSNQPQHF; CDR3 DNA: TGTGCCAGTCTGGACAGATATAGCAATCAGCCCCAGCATTTT
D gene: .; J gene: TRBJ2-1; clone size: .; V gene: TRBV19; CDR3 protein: CASSIGVVPHEQFF; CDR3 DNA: TGTGCCAGTAGTATAGGCGTAGTCCCCCATGAGCAGTTCTTC
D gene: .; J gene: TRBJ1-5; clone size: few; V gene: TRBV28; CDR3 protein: CASSLQAGRYNQPQHF; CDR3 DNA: TGTGCCAGCAGTTTACAGGCAGGGAGGTATAATCAGCCCCAGCATTTT
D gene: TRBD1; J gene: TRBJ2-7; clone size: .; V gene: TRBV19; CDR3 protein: CASSKRQGTYEQYF; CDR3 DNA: TGTGCCAGTAGTAAGCGACAGGGAACCTACGAGCAGTACTTC
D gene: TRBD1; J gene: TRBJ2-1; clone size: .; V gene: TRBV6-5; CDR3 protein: CASSPGTGGDNEQFF; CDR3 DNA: TGTGCCAGCAGTCCCGGGACAGGAGGTGACAATGAGCAGTTCTTC
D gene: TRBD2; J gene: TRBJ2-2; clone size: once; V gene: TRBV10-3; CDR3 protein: CAIWAGGNTGELFF; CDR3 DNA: TGTGCCATCTGGGCGGGAGGGAACACCGGGGAGCTGTTTTTT
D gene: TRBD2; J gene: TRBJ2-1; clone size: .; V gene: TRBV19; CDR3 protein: CASSPAGLRDEQFF; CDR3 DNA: TGTGCCAGTAGCCCAGCGGGGCTCCGGGATGAGCAGTTCTTC
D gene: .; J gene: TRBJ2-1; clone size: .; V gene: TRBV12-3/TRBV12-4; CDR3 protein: CASAKGADNEQFF; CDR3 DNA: TGTGCCAGCGCCAAAGGGGCCGACAATGAGCAGTTCTTC
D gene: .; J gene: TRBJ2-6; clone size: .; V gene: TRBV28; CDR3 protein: CASSTDMAGANVLTF; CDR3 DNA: TGTGCCAGCAGTACAGACATGGCTGGGGCCAACGTCCTGACTTTC
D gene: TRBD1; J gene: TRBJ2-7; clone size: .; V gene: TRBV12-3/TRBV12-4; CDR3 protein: CASIGQGGYEQYF; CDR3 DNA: TGTGCCAGCATCGGACAGGGGGGCTACGAGCAGTACTTC
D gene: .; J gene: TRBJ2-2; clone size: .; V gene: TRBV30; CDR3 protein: CAWSPTVAGELFF; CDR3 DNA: TGTGCCTGGAGTCCGACTGTGGCCGGGGAGCTGTTTTTT
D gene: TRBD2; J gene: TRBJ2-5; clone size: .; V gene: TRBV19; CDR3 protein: CASSAGLAGGRETQYF; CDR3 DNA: TGTGCCAGTAGTGCCGGACTAGCGGGAGGCCGAGAGACCCAGTACTTC
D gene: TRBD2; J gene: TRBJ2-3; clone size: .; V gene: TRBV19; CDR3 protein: CASSHRTSGTPSTQYF; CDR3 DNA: TGTGCCAGTAGCCACCGGACTAGCGGGACTCCCAGCACGCAGTATTTT
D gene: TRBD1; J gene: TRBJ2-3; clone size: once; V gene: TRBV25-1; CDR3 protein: CASSGTTGVGDTQYF; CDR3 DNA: TGTGCCAGCAGTGGGACCACAGGGGTAGGGGATACGCAGTATTTT
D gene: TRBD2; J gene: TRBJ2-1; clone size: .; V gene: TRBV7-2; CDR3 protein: CASSLVGLAGYNEQFF; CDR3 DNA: TGTGCCAGCAGCTTAGTAGGGTTAGCGGGATACAATGAGCAGTTCTTC
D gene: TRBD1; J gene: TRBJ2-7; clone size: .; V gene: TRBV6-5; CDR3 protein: CASSKQGDYEQYF; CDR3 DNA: TGTGCCAGCAGTAAACAGGGGGACTACGAGCAGTACTTC
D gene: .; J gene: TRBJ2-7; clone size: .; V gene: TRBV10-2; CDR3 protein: CASKFDISYEQYF; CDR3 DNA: TGCGCCAGCAAATTCGACATCTCCTACGAGCAGTACTTC
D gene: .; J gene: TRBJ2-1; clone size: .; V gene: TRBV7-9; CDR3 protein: CASSLAAANNEQFF; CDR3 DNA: TGTGCCAGCAGCTTAGCTGCGGCAAACAATGAGCAGTTCTTC
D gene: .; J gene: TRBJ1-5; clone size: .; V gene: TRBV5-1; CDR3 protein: CASSWSGGSNQPQHF; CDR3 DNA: TGCGCCAGCAGCTGGAGCGGGGGAAGCAATCAGCCCCAGCATTTT
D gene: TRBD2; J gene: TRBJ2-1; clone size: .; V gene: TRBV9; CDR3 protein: CASSVGTSGTYNEQFF; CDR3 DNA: TGTGCCAGCAGCGTAGGGACTAGCGGGACATACAATGAGCAGTTCTTC
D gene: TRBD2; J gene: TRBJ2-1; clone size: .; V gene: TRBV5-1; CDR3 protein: CASSLGGLAGGPNEQFF; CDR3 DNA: TGCGCCAGCAGCTTGGGTGGACTAGCGGGAGGGCCGAATGAGCAGTTCTTC
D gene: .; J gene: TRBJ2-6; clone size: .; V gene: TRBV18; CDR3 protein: CASSPPGNSGANVLTF; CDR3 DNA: TGTGCCAGCTCACCTCCCGGTAACTCTGGGGCCAACGTCCTGACTTTC
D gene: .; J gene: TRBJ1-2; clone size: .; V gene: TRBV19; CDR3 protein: CASSTTGKRSTF; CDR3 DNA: TGTGCCAGTAGTACCACCGGGAAGCGAAGCACCTTC
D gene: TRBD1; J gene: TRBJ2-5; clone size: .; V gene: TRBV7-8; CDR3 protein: CASSVPRGQGVETQYF; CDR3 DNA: TGTGCCAGCAGCGTACCCCGAGGACAGGGGGTGGAGACCCAGTACTTC
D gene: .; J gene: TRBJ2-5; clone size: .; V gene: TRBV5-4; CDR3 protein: CASSFFRTGQETQYF; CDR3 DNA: TGTGCCAGCAGCTTTTTTCGGACGGGACAAGAGACCCAGTACTTC
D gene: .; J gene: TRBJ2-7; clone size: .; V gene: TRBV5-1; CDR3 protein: CACCLGGGGGGGSYEQYF; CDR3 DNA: TGCGCCTGCTGCTTGGGGGGCGGGGGCGGTGGGGGCTCCTACGAGCAGTACTTC
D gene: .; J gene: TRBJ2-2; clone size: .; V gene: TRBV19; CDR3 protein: CASSIRGGELFF; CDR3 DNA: TGTGCCAGTAGTATCCGGGGCGGGGAGCTGTTTTTT
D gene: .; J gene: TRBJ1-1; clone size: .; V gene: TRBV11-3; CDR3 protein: CASSQLGGNTEAFF; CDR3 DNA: TGTGCCAGCAGCCAACTAGGGGGGAACACTGAAGCTTTCTTT
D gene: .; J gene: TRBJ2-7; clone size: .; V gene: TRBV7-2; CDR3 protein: CASSRAGASYEQYF; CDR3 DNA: TGTGCCAGCAGCAGGGCAGGGGCATCCTACGAGCAGTACTTC
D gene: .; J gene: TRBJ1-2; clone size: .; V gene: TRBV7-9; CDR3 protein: CASSPMGTPSHGYTF; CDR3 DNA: TGTGCCAGCAGTCCTATGGGGACACCATCTCATGGCTACACCTTC
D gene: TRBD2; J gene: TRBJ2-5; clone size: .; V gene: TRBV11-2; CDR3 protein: CASSPRTSGRILPKETQYF; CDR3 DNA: TGTGCCAGCAGCCCCCGGACTAGCGGGAGAATCTTACCCAAAGAGACCCAGTACTTC
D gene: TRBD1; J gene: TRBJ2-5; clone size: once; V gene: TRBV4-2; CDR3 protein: CASATGGTNTETQYF; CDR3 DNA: TGTGCCAGCGCGACAGGGGGTACGAATACGGAGACCCAGTACTTC
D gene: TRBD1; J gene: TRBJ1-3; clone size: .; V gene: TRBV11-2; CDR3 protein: CASSRAPGGETNTIYF; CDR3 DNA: TGTGCCAGCAGCCGCGCCCCAGGGGGTGAGACAAACACCATATATTTT
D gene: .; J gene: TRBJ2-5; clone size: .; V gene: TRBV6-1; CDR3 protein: CASSENRGPMQTQYF; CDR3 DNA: TGTGCCAGCAGTGAAAACAGAGGGCCCATGCAGACCCAGTACTTC
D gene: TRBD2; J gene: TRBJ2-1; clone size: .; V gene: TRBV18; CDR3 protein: CASLSGLAVNEQFF; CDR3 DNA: TGTGCCAGCCTTTCGGGACTAGCCGTCAATGAGCAGTTCTTC
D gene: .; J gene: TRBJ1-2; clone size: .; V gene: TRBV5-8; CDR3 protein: CASHPGGGYTF; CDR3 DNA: TGTGCCAGCCATCCGGGGGGGGGCTACACCTTC
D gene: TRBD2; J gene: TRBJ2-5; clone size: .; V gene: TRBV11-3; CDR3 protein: CASSPTASGVETQYF; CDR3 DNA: TGTGCCAGCAGCCCTACGGCTAGCGGGGTAGAGACCCAGTACTTC
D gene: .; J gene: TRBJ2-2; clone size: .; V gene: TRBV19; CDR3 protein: CASRQGAGELFF; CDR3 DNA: TGTGCCAGTAGACAGGGTGCCGGGGAGCTGTTTTTT
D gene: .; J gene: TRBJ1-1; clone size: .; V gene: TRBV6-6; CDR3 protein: CASRTRGGTEAFF; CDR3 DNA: TGTGCCAGCAGGACGCGGGGAGGGACTGAAGCTTTCTTT
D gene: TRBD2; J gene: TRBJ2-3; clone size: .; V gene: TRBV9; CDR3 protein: CASSVRNSGATDTQYF; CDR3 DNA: TGTGCCAGCAGCGTTAGGAATAGCGGGGCCACAGATACGCAGTATTTT
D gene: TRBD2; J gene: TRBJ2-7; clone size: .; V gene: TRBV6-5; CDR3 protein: CASSLSLTSEYEQYF; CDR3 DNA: TGTGCCAGCAGTCTAAGCTTGACTAGCGAGTACGAGCAGTACTTC
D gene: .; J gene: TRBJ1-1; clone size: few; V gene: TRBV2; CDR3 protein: CASSPLGVEPEAFF; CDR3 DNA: TGTGCCAGCAGCCCCTTAGGGGTTGAGCCTGAAGCTTTCTTT
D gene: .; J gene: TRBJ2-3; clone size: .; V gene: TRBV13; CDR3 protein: CASRTGTVLTDTQYF; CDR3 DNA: TGTGCCAGCAGGACCGGGACTGTCCTCACAGATACGCAGTATTTT
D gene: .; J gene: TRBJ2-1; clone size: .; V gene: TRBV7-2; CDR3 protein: CASSLPSVDNEQFF; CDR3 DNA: TGTGCCAGCAGCTTACCTTCAGTTGACAATGAGCAGTTCTTC
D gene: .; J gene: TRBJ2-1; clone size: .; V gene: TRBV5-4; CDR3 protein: CASSSGGQGARPNEQFF; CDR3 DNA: TGTGCCAGCAGCTCCGGGGGGCAGGGCGCGAGACCCAATGAGCAGTTCTTC